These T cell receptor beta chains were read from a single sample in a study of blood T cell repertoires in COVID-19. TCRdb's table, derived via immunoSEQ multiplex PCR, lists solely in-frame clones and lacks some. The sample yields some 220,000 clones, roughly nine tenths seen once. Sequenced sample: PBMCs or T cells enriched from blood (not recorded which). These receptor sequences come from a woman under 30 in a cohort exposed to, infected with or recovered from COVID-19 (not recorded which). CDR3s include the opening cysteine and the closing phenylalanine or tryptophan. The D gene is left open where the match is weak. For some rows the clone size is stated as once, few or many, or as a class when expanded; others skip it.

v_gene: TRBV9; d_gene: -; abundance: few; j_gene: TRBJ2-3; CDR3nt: TGTGCCAGCAGCGGCGGCGGGGCAGGCACAGATACGCAGTATTTT; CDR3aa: CASSGGGAGTDTQYF
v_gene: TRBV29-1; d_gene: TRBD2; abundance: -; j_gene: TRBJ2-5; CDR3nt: TGCAGCGTTGCACTAGCGGTACCACAAGAGACCCAGTACTTC; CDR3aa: CSVALAVPQETQYF
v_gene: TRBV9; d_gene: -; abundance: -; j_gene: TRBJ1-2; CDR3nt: TGTGCCAGCAGCGTAGGTTACACAGGGAATGGCTACACCTTC; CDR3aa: CASSVGYTGNGYTF
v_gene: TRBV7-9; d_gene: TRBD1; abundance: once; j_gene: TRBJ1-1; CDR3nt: TGTGCCAGCAGCTTAGAAGGGACAGGGTGGGGGGTGAACACTGAAGCTTTCTTT; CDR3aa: CASSLEGTGWGVNTEAFF
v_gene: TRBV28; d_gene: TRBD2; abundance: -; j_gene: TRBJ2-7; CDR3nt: TGTGCCAGCCATACCTCCCGGGGACGAGCGGGGGGGAACTACGAGCAGTACTTC; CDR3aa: CASHTSRGRAGGNYEQYF
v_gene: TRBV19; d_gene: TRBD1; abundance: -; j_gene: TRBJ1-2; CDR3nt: TGTGCCAGTAGGGACGGTGCAGGGGGCAACTATGGCTACACCTTC; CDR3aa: CASRDGAGGNYGYTF
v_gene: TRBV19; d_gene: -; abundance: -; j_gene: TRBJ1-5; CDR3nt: TGTGCCAGTAGGAATCAGGACACGAGCAATCAGCCCCAGCATTTT; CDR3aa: CASRNQDTSNQPQHF
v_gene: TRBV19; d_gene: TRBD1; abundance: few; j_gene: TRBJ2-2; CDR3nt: TGTGCCAGTACGGGACAGGACACCGGGGAGCTGTTTTTT; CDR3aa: CASTGQDTGELFF
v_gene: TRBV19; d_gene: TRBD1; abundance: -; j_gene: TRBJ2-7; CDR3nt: TGTGCCAGTAGCCCGATATCGGGACAGTCCTACGAGCAGTACTTC; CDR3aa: CASSPISGQSYEQYF
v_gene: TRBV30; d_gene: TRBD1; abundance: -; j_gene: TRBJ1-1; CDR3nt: TGTGCCTGGAAGGGACAGGGAGACACTGAAGCTTTCTTT; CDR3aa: CAWKGQGDTEAFF
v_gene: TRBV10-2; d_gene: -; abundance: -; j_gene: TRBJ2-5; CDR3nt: TGCGCCAGCAGTGAGTCCCCGGTATCCTACCAAGAGACCCAGTACTTC; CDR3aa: CASSESPVSYQETQYF
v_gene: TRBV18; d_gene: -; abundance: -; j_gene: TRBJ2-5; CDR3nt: TGTGCCAGCTCACCATCAGGAATTGGGGCCCAAGGAGAGACCCAGTACTTC; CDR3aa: CASSPSGIGAQGETQYF
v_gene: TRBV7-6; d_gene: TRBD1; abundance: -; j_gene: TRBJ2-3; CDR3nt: TGTGCCAGCAGCTTATGGGCAGGGGGCGTATCAGATACGCAGTATTTT; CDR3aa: CASSLWAGGVSDTQYF
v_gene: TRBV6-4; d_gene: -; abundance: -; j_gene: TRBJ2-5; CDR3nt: TGTGCCAGCATACCGCCCAGTCCCATGCAAGTGGAGACCCAGTACTTC; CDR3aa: CASIPPSPMQVETQYF
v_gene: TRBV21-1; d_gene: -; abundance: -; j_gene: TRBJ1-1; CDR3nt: TGTGCCAGCAGCAAAGATTGGGACAGGCGGATCACTGAAGCTTTCTTT; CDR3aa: CASSKDWDRRITEAFF
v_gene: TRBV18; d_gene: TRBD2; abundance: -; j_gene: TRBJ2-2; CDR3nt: TGTGCCAGCTCACCGGGACTAGCGGGAACCGGGGAGCTGTTTTTT; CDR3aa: CASSPGLAGTGELFF
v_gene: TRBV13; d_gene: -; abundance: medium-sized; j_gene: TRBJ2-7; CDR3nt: TGTGCCAGCAGCCGAGGACTGCTCAGCCCCCTCGAGCAGTACTTC; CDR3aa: CASSRGLLSPLEQYF
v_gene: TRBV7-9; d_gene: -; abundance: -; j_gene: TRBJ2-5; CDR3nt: TGTGCCAGCAGCTCCTCAGGGGTAGAGACCCAGTACTTC; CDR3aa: CASSSSGVETQYF
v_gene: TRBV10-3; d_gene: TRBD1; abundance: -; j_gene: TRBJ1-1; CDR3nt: TGTGCCGCAGGACAGGGTGTCTCTGAAGCTTTCTTT; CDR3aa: CAAGQGVSEAFF
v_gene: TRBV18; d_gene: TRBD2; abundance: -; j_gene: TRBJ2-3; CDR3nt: TGTGCCAGCTCCGGACTAGCAACCACAGATACGCAGTATTTT; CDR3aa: CASSGLATTDTQYF
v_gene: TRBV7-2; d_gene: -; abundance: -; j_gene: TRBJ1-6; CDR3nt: TGTGCCAGCAGCTCCCCCCGGGGGAGCTCCTATAATTCACCCCTCCACTTT; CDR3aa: CASSSPRGSSYNSPLHF
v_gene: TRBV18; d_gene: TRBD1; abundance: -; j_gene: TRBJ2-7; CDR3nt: TGTGCCAGCTGCCCCACGAGGGACAGCTCTTACGAGCAGTACTTC; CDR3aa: CASCPTRDSSYEQYF
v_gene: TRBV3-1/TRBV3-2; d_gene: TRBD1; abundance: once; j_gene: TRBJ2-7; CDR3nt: TGTGCCAGCAGCCGCAACACAGGGGACGAGCAGTACTTC; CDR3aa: CASSRNTGDEQYF
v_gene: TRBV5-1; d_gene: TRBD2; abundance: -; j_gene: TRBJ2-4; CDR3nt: TGCGCCAGCAGCTTTAGCGGGGGCATTCAGTACTTC; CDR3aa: CASSFSGGIQYF
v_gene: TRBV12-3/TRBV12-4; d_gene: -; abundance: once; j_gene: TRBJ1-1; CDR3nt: TGTGCCAGCAGGGCCGACAGGAACACTGAAGCTTTCTTT; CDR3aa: CASRADRNTEAFF
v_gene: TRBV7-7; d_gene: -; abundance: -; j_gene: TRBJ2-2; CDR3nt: TGTGCTAGCACCCCCGGGGGTGGGTCCGGGGAGCTGTTTTTT; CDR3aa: CASTPGGGSGELFF
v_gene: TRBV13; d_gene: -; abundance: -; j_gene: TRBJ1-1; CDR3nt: TGTGCCAGCAGCCCCCGAGAGTGGAGAAGTGAAGCTTTCTTT; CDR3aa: CASSPREWRSEAFF
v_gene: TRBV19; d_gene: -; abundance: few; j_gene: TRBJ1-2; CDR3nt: TGTGCCAGTCAGTTTAGGGGAACAGGCTATGGCTACACCTTC; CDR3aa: CASQFRGTGYGYTF
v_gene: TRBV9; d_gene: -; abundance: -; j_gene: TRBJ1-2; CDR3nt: TGTGCCAGCAGCGAGAATGGGGGGATTGGCTACACCTTC; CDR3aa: CASSENGGIGYTF
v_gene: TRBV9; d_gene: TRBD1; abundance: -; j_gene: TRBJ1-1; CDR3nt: TGTGCCAGCAGCGTAGGAGGGACAGGGTCTGAAGCTTTCTTT; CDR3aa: CASSVGGTGSEAFF
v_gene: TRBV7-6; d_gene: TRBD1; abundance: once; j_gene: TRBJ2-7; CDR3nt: TGTGCCAGCAGCTTGGGACAGGGGGAAAACTACGAGCAGTACTTC; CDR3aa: CASSLGQGENYEQYF
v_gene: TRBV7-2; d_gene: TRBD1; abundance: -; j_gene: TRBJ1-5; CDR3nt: TGTGCCAGCAGCTTAGTGGGACAGGGGACGAATCAGCCCCAGCATTTT; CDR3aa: CASSLVGQGTNQPQHF
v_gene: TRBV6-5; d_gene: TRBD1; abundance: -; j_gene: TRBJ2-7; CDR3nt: TGTGCCAGCAGGGAGACAGGGGGGTACGAGCAGTACTTC; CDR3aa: CASRETGGYEQYF
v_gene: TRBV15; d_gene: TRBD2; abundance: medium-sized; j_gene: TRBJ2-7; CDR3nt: TGTGCCACCAGCAGGGGAGCGGGAGGGCCCTACGAGCAGTACTTC; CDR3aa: CATSRGAGGPYEQYF
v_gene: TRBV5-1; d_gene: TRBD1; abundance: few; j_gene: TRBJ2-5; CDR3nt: TGCGCCAGCAGCTCCCAGGGGGCTGAGGGAGAGACCCAGTACTTC; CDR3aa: CASSSQGAEGETQYF
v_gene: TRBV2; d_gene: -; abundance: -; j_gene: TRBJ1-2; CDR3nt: TGTGCCAGCAGAGCCGACGGGGGGAATGGCTACACCTTC; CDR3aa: CASRADGGNGYTF
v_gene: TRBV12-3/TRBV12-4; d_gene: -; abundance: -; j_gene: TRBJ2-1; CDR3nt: TGTGCCAGCAGCCCGGGTTACAATGAGCAGTTCTTC; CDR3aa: CASSPGYNEQFF
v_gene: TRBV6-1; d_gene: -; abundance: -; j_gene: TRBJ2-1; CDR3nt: TGTGCCAGCAGTGAGGACAGCTACTACAATGAGCAGTTCTTC; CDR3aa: CASSEDSYYNEQFF
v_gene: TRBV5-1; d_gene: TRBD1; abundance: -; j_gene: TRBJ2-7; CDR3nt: TGCGCCGCGGACAGGGGGCATTACGAGCAGTACTTC; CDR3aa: CAADRGHYEQYF
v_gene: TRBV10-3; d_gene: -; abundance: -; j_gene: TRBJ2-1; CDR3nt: TGTGCCATCAGTGAGAGGGGCGGGGAGTACAATGAGCAGTTCTTC; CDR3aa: CAISERGGEYNEQFF
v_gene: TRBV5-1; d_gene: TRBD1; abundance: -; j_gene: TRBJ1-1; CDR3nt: TGCGCCAGCAGCTTGGATCTCGGACAGGGAGCTTTCTTT; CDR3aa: CASSLDLGQGAFF
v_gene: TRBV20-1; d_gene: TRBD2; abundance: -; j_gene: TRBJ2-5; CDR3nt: TGCAGTGCTAGTATCACTAGCGGGAGAGAGACCCAGTACTTC; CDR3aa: CSASITSGRETQYF
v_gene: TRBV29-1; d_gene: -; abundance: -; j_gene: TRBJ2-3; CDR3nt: TGCAGCGCCTGTCGGGCAGATACGCAGTATTTT; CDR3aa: CSACRADTQYF
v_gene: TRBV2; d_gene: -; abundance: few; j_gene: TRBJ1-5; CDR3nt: TGTGCCAGCAGAAAACAAGCGGATAGCAATCAGCCCCAGCATTTT; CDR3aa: CASRKQADSNQPQHF
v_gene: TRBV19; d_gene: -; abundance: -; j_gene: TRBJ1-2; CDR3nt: TGTGCCAGTAGTATAATACCGGGAGGCAGGGAAACCTTC; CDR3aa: CASSIIPGGRETF
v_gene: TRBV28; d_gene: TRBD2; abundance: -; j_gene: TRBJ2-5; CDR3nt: TGTGCCAGCAGTCCACGCGGGGGGACGCAAGAGACCCAGTACTTC; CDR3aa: CASSPRGGTQETQYF
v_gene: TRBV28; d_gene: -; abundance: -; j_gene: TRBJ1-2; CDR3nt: TGTGCCAGCAGTTACGAGGGGGAGTATGGCTACACCTTC; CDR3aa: CASSYEGEYGYTF
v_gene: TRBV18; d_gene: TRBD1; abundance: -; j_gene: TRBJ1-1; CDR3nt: TGTGCCAGCTCACTGTCGACAGGGGGCAATACTGAAGCTTTCTTT; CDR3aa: CASSLSTGGNTEAFF
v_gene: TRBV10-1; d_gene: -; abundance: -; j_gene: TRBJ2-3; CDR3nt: TGCGCCAGCAGTGATTCCTTGGAGTTTGAAAGGGATACGCAGTATTTT; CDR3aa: CASSDSLEFERDTQYF
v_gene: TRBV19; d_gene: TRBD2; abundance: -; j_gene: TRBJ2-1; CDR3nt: TGTGCCAGTAGTATCGGGACTAGTGATGAGCAGTTCTTC; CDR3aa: CASSIGTSDEQFF
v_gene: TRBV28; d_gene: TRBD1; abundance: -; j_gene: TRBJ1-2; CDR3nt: TGTGCCAGCACCGACCGACAGGGCTATGGCTACACCTTC; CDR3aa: CASTDRQGYGYTF
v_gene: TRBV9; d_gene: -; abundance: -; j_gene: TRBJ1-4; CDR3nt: TGTGCCAGCAGCGGAACCTCGGGGACTAATGAAAAACTGTTTTTT; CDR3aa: CASSGTSGTNEKLFF
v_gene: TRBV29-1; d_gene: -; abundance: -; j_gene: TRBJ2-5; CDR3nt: TGCAGCGTTGGGCCCGAAAGTCAGACCCAGTACTTC; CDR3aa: CSVGPESQTQYF
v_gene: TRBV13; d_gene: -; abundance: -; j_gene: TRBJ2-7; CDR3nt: TGTGCCAGCAGACTTTTTTCGACAGGAGACTCCTACGAGCAGTACTTC; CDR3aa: CASRLFSTGDSYEQYF
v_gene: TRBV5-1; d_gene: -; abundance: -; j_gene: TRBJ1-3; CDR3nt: TGCGCCAGCAGCCCCTCGAGGCAGGGCGACACCATATATTTT; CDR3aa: CASSPSRQGDTIYF
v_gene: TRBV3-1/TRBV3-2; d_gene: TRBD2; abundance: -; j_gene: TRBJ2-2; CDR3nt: TGTGCCAGCAGCCAAGCAAGGACTAGTTCCGGGGAGCTGTTTTTT; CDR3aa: CASSQARTSSGELFF
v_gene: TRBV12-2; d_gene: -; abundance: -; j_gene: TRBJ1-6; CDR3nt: TGTGCAAGTCGCAACCCGACAGGCCATAATTCACCCCTCCACTTT; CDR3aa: CASRNPTGHNSPLHF
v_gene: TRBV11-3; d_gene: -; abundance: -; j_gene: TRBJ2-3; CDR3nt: TGTGCCAGCAGCTTAGGAAGGGGCGCGCAGTATTTT; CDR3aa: CASSLGRGAQYF
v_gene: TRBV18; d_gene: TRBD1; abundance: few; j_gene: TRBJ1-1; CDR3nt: TGTGCCAGCTCACTCACCCCGGGACAGGGGAACACTGAAGCTTTCTTT; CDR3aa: CASSLTPGQGNTEAFF